Shown below are 29 T cell receptor beta chains from a single sample sequenced in a study of T cells in localized non-small cell lung cancer. TCRdb's table, derived via immunoSEQ multiplex PCR, lists solely in-frame clones and lacks some. The data hold more than 15,000 clones, with 75% to 90% observed a single time. This sample comprised peripheral blood, obtained before any cancer treatment. The receptors derive from a female donor at least 60 years old with stage III squamous cell lung carcinoma.

The sample holds a few counts of this clone. The CDR3 loop reads CASSYGAGASGNTIYF. For the CDR3, the DNA is TGTGCCAGCAGTTACGGGGCGGGGGCATCTGGAAACACCATATATTTT. The rearrangement uses TRBV6-6 and TRBJ1-3, with D maybe TRBD1 (6 bases). This CDR3 has 16 amino acids. The germline V gene encodes CDR1 MNHNY and CDR2 SVGAGI (reference sequence). V was cut by 2 bases and J by 1 base, with 12 bases left in between.

This clone was recorded a few times. The rearrangement joins TRBV16 to TRBJ1-4; tentatively, D is TRBD1 (6 bases). The CDR3 spans 14 residues. In germline, CDR1 is KGHSY, CDR2 FQNENV. V lost 5 bases and J 8 bases, leaving 15 bases between the germline ends. CDR3 sequence reads: CASSSGTIDEKLFF. CDR3 coding DNA: TGTGCCAGCAGCTCCGGGACAATTGACGAAAAACTGTTTTTT.

The chain recombines TRBV5-1 with TRBJ2-5; weak D call: TRBD1 (7 bases). The CDR3 sequence is 15 residues long. Germline V lookup: CDR1 SGHRS, CDR2 YFSETQ. V shed 3 bases and J shed 2 bases, with 14 bases lying between them. This CDR3 is CASSWGDSLQETQYF. The CDR3 DNA sequence: TGCGCCAGCAGCTGGGGGGACAGTTTACAAGAGACCCAGTACTTC.

The chain uses TRBV5-6 and TRBJ2-5, with 7 nucleotides matching TRBD1. The V gene's germline CDR1 is SGHDT and CDR2 YYEEEE. The J segment lost 1 base and the V segment lost 1 base, leaving 7 bases of the junction unmatched. The CDR3 covers 16 residues. The CDR3 here is CASSLITGTVQETQYF. CDR3 coding DNA: TGTGCCAGCAGCTTGATCACCGGGACAGTCCAAGAGACCCAGTACTTC. Variable domain in full (rest from reference TRBV5-6 and TRBJ2-5): DAGVTQSPTHLIKTRGQQVTLRCSPKSGHDTVSWYQQALGQGPQFIFQYYEEEERQRGNFPDRFSGHQFPNYSSELNVNALLLGDSALYLCASSLITGTVQETQYFGPGTRLLVL.

The CDR3 here is CASARGFGGTEAFF. CDR3 nucleotides: TGTGCCAGCGCTCGAGGGTTCGGAGGCACTGAAGCTTTCTTT. This chain connects TRBV5-8 to TRBJ1-1; D remains ambiguous. This CDR3 is 14 amino acids long. Deletions cut 7 bases from V and 4 bases from J, with 17 bases between. Germline V gives CDR1 SGHTS, CDR2 YDEGEE.

This rearrangement joins TRBV18 to TRBJ1-1; the match to TRBD1 covers 9 bases. The germline CDR1 and CDR2 sequences are KGHSH and LQKENI. The V and J ends lost 3 bases and 1 base, in that order; junction bases with no gene match: 9. The CDR3 has 17 amino acids. CDR3 nucleotides: TGTGCCAGCTCACCTGGGACAGGGAAAGGTTGGAACACTGAAGCTTTCTTT. It translates to CASSPGTGKGWNTEAFF.

The chain carries TRBV9 and TRBJ1-2; a weak D match, TRBD1 (6 bases). CDR3 length equals 15 residues. CDR1 SGDLS and CDR2 YYNGEE come from the germline V gene. V was cut by 3 bases and J by 6 bases, with 18 bases left in between. CDR3 coding DNA: TGTGCCAGCAGCGCACAGGAGGGGGTAAGGGATGGCTACACCTTC. Residues: CASSAQEGVRDGYTF.

This chain links TRBV7-3 with TRBJ2-3; TRBD2 matches 8 bases. Germline lookup yields CDR1 SGHTA and CDR2 FQGTGA. V trimming: 2 bases; J trimming: 5 bases; junction bases outside the gene matches: 3. The CDR3 contains 14 residues. The CDR3 here is CASSLGTRGDTQYF. As DNA, the CDR3 is TGTGCCAGCAGCTTAGGGACTAGGGGAGATACGCAGTATTTT. Full variable domain (outside the CDR3, taken from reference TRBV7-3 and TRBJ2-3): GAGVSQTPSNKVTEKGKYVELRCDPISGHTALYWYRQSLGQGPEFLIYFQGTGAADDSGLPNDRFFAVRPEGSVSTLKIQRTERGDSAVYLCASSLGTRGDTQYFGPGTRLTVL.

The chain joins TRBV28 to TRBJ2-2; weak D call: TRBD1 (7 bases). The CDR3 extends over 15 amino acids. CDR1 is MDHEN, CDR2 SYDVKM, per germline. The germline V and J ends were trimmed by 7 bases and 7 bases, with 19 bases remaining between them. CDR3: CASKSSPGGFGELFF. The DNA of the CDR3 is TGTGCCAGCAAATCTTCCCCAGGGGGGTTCGGGGAGCTGTTTTTT.

The chain is built from TRBV25-1 and TRBJ2-1; D uncertain. V lost 3 bases to trimming and J lost 6 bases, with 6 bases between them. Germline V gene sequence: CDR1 MGHDK, CDR2 SYGVNS. CDR3 length: 12 residues. The CDR3 spells CASSEGSNEQFF. Written as DNA, the CDR3 is TGTGCCAGCAGTGAGGGGTCCAATGAGCAGTTCTTC.

The chain is built from TRBV28 and TRBJ1-2; TRBD1 agrees at 8 bases. Trimming cost V 4 bases and J 4 bases; bases outside gene matches: 17. Germline CDR1 MDHEN, CDR2 SYDVKM. This CDR3 has 18 residues. The chain's CDR3 is CASSSLADRGWEGYGYTF. The CDR3 bases are TGTGCCAGCAGTTCCCTTGCCGACAGGGGTTGGGAGGGCTATGGCTACACCTTC.

This chain uses TRBV7-2 with TRBJ2-3; D is perhaps TRBD2 (7 bases). Trimming took off 1 base at V and 4 bases at J, with 15 bases between the two ends. This CDR3 has 16 amino acids. Germline loops: CDR1 SGHTA, CDR2 FQGNSA. The CDR3 spells CASSLVPRGAPDTQYF. DNA for the CDR3: TGTGCCAGCAGCTTAGTACCCCGGGGGGCCCCAGATACGCAGTATTTT. The complete variable domain, with remaining parts taken from reference TRBV7-2 and TRBJ2-3, reads GAGVSQSPSNKVTEKGKDVELRCDPISGHTALYWYRQSLGQGLEFLIYFQGNSAPDKSGLPSDRFSAERTGGSVSTLTIQRTQQEDSAVYLCASSLVPRGAPDTQYFGPGTRLTVL.

J is TRBJ2-6 and V is TRBV5-1, with 8 bases lining up with TRBD1. This CDR3 has 17 amino acids. V trimming: 4 bases; J trimming: 0 bases; junction bases outside the gene matches: 6. Germline assignment: CDR1 SGHRS and CDR2 YFSETQ. The CDR3 sequence is CASSPNTGGSGANVLTF. DNA of the CDR3: TGCGCCAGCAGCCCCAATACAGGGGGCTCTGGGGCCAACGTCCTGACTTTC.

The chain recombines TRBV5-4 with TRBJ1-2, with 8 bases fitting TRBD1. J was trimmed by 0 bases and V by 4 bases; bases with no gene match: 8. The CDR3 loop spans 16 amino acids. The germline CDR1 and CDR2 sequences are SGHNT and YYREEE (reference sequence). The CDR3 nucleotides read TGTGCCAGCAGCCCGGGATCGACAGGGGCTAACTATGGCTACACCTTC. Protein: CASSPGSTGANYGYTF.

This clone was counted between two and nine times. The rearrangement joins TRBV30 to TRBJ2-3; D unclear. Between the trimmed V and J ends, which lost 1 base and 3 bases, there was a span of 5 bases. This CDR3 is built from 12 residues. Germline V gene data show CDR1 as GTSNPN and CDR2 as SVGIG (reference sequence). The DNA for the CDR3 is TGTGCCTGGAGTGGCACGACAGATACGCAGTATTTT. Its translation is CAWSGTTDTQYF.

The chain employs TRBV9 and TRBJ2-2; TRBD1 agrees at 7 bases. The CDR3 is made up of 13 amino acids. The junction had 4 bases not matched to a gene; V was cut back by 5 bases and J by 6 bases. CDR1 is SGDLS and CDR2 is YYNGEE in the germline V gene. CDR3 protein: CASSHTGAGELFF. DNA for the CDR3: TGTGCCAGCAGTCACACAGGGGCCGGGGAGCTGTTTTTT.

The chain uses TRBV5-3 and TRBJ2-3; D could derive from TRBD1 or TRBD2 (5 bases each). Being an ORF, TRBV5-3 has a function that is uncertain. V was trimmed by 0 bases and J by 0 bases, leaving 11 bases between them. The CDR3 totals 16 residues. This CDR3 is CARSLGPGRSTDTQYF. CDR3 nucleotide sequence: TGTGCCAGAAGCTTGGGTCCGGGACGGAGCACAGATACGCAGTATTTT.

V is TRBV25-1 and J is TRBJ1-2, with a weak D call TRBD1 (5 bases). The CDR3 has 15 residues. Germline CDR1 MGHDK, CDR2 SYGVNS. Trimming stripped 6 bases from V and 0 bases from J, with 14 bases between. The chain's CDR3 is CASSERDVANYGYTF. Here the CDR3 DNA reads TGTGCCAGCAGCGAACGGGACGTAGCTAACTATGGCTACACCTTC.

This clone was seen just once. V and J are TRBV9 and TRBJ1-1; 9 bases align to TRBD1. The CDR3 has 17 amino acids. The germline V gene encodes CDR1 SGDLS and CDR2 YYNGEE. Trimming cost V 0 bases and J 0 bases; bases outside gene matches: 6. CDR3 sequence (DNA): TGTGCCAGCAGCGTAGGGGGACAGGGTTATTTGAACACTGAAGCTTTCTTT. Protein sequence: CASSVGGQGYLNTEAFF.

The chain carries TRBV28 and TRBJ1-3, with D possibly TRBD1 on 5 matching bases. The germline V and J ends were trimmed by 2 bases and 8 bases, with 16 bases remaining between them. The CDR3 spans 15 residues. Germline CDR1 reads MDHEN; CDR2 reads SYDVKM. The CDR3 reads CASSLRAGLADTIYF. CDR3 nucleotides: TGTGCCAGCAGTTTAAGAGCGGGGCTGGCAGACACCATATATTTT.

The chain is built from TRBV19 and TRBJ2-7, with 10 bases lining up with TRBD2. CDR3 length: 16 residues. Germline V gene lookup returns CDR1 LNHDA and CDR2 SQIVND (reference sequence). The junction had 7 bases not matched to a gene; V was cut back by 1 base and J by 4 bases. The CDR3: CASSIGLAGAVYEQYF. DNA of the CDR3: TGTGCCAGTAGTATAGGGCTAGCGGGGGCCGTATACGAGCAGTACTTC.

V is TRBV27 and J is TRBJ1-6; D is unclear. V was pared by 2 bases and J by 2 bases, with 7 bases between. There are 15 residues in the CDR3. Germline V lookup: CDR1 MNHEY, CDR2 SMNVEV (reference sequence). The CDR3: CASSLGGPYNSPLHF. For the CDR3, the DNA is TGTGCCAGCAGTTTAGGAGGGCCCTATAATTCACCCCTCCACTTT.

The chain links TRBV6-5 to TRBJ1-1, with a possible D match to TRBD1 (5 bases). The CDR3 totals 14 residues. V lost 3 bases to trimming and J lost 2 bases, with 10 bases between them. CDR1 MNHEY and CDR2 SVGAGI come from the germline V gene. This CDR3 is CASSYSRDNTEAFF. CDR3 in DNA: TGTGCCAGCAGTTATTCCAGGGATAACACTGAAGCTTTCTTT.

This chain joins TRBV27 and TRBJ1-6; D is uncertain. V dropped 3 bases and J dropped 8 bases, with 11 bases sitting between them. CDR1 is MNHEY and CDR2 is SMNVEV in the germline V gene (reference sequence). This CDR3 comprises 14 residues. CDR3 coding DNA: TGTGCCAGCAGTTTTGTCCCCCCCGATTCACCCCTCCACTTT. It translates to CASSFVPPDSPLHF.

This clone has just one count. The V and J genes are TRBV30 and TRBJ2-1; TRBD2 aligns across 10 bases. After removal of 5 bases from V and 12 bases from J, the junction contained 4 bases not matched to a gene. This CDR3 has 11 amino acids. Germline CDR1 GTSNPN, CDR2 SVGIG (reference sequence). The CDR3 DNA sequence: TGTGCCTGGTCTAGCGGGGGACCGCAGTTCTTC. It translates to CAWSSGGPQFF.

The chain combines TRBV7-6 with TRBJ1-1; tentatively, D is TRBD1 (5 bases). Between the trimmed V and J ends, which lost 2 bases and 4 bases, there was a span of 11 bases. Germline loops: CDR1 SGHVS, CDR2 FNYEAQ. The CDR3 has 14 residues. The CDR3, as DNA: TGTGCCAGCAGCTTAAGGCAGGGAGGCACTGAAGCTTTCTTT. Encoded protein: CASSLRQGGTEAFF.

This clone occurred once. This sequence joins TRBV5-1 and TRBJ2-2; possibly TRBD1 for D (6 bases). The V gene's germline CDR1 is SGHRS and CDR2 YFSETQ. CDR3 length equals 18 residues. Trimming cost V 4 bases and J 5 bases, with 24 bases left between them. CDR3: CASSQGRRSPPGTGELFF. In nucleotides, the CDR3 is TGCGCCAGCAGCCAGGGGCGGCGCAGCCCGCCAGGGACCGGGGAGCTGTTTTTT.

The chain recombines TRBV27 with TRBJ2-6, with D perhaps matching TRBD2 (5 bases). The V gene lost 4 bases and the J gene lost 0 bases, with 13 bases spanning the gap. Germline assignment: CDR1 MNHEY and CDR2 SMNVEV (reference sequence). The CDR3 runs to 17 residues. DNA for the CDR3: TGTGCCAGCAGTTCAATTCCGGGGTCCTCTGGGGCCAACGTCCTGACTTTC. Protein: CASSSIPGSSGANVLTF. The variable domain in full, with the rest retrieved from reference TRBV27 and TRBJ2-6, is EAQVTQNPRYLITVTGKKLTVTCSQNMNHEYMSWYRQDPGLGLRQIYYSMNVEVTDKGDVPEGYKVSRKEKRNFPLILESPSPNQTSLYFCASSSIPGSSGANVLTFGAGSRLTVL.

The chain is built from TRBV4-1 and TRBJ2-6; 10 positions agree with TRBD1. Germline CDR1 and CDR2: MGHRA and YSYEKL. This CDR3 is 16 amino acids long. V was clipped by 4 bases and J by 2 bases; unmatched bases: 2. In nucleotides, the CDR3 is TGCGCCAGCAGCCTGACAGGGGGCGCTGGGGCCAACGTCCTGACTTTC. This codes for CASSLTGGAGANVLTF.